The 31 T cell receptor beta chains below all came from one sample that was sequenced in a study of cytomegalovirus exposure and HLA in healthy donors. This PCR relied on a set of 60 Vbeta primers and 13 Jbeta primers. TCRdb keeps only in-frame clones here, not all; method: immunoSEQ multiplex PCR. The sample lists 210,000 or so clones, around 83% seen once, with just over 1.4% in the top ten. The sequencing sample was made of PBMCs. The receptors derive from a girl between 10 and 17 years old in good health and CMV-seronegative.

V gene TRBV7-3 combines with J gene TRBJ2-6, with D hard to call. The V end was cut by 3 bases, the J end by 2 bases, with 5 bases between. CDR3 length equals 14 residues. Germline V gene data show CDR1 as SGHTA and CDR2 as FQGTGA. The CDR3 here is CASSFLPGANVLTF. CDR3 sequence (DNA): TGTGCCAGCAGCTTCCTCCCTGGGGCCAACGTCCTGACTTTC.

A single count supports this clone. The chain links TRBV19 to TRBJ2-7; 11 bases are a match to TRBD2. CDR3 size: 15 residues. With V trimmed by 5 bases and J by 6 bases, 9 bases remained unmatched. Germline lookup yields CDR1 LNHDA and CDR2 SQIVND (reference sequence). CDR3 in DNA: TGTGCCAGTAGTCTTAGCGGGAGGGCCACCCGCGAGCAGTACTTC. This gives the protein CASSLSGRATREQYF.

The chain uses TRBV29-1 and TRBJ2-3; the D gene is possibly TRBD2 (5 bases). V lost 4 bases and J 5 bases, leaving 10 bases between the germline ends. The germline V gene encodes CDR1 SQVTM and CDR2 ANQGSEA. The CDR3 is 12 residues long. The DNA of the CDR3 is TGCAGCGTTGGGGAGTTAAGAGATACGCAGTATTTT. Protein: CSVGELRDTQYF.

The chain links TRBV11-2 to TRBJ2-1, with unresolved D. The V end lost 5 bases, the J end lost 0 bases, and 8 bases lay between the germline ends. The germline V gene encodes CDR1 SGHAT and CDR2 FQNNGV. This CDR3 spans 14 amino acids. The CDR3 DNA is TGTGCCAGCAGCCCAATCGGCTCCTACAATGAGCAGTTCTTC. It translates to CASSPIGSYNEQFF.

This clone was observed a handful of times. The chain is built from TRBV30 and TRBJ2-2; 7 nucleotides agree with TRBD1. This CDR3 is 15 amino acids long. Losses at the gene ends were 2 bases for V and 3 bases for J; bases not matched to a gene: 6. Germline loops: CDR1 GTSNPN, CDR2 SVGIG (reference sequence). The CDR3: CAWSLTGLDTGELFF. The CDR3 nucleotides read TGTGCCTGGAGTTTGACAGGGTTGGACACCGGGGAGCTGTTTTTT.

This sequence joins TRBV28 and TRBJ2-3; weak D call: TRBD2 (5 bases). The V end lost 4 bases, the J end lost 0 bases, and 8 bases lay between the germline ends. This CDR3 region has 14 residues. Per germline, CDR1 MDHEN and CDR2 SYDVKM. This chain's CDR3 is CASSYRGSTDTQYF. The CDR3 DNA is TGTGCCAGCAGTTATCGGGGTAGCACAGATACGCAGTATTTT.

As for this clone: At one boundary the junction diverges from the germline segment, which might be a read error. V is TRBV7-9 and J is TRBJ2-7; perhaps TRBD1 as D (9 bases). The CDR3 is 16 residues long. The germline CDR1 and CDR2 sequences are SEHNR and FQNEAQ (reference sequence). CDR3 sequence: CSSSFSGTGTTYEQYF. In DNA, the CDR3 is TGTTCCAGCAGCTTTAGCGGGACAGGGACAACCTACGAGCAGTACTTC.

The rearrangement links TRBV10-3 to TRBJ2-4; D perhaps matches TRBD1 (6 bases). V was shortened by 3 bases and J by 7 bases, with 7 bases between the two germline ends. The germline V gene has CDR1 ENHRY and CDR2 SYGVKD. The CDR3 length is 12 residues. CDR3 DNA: TGTGCCATCAGTGATCAGGGGAACATTCAGTACTTC. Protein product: CAISDQGNIQYF.

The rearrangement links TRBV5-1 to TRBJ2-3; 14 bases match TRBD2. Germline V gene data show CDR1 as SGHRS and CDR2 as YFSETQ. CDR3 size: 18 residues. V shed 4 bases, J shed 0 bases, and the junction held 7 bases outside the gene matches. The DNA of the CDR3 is TGCGCCAGCAGCAAGGGACTAGCGGGGGCCCGTAGCACAGATACGCAGTATTTT. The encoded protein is CASSKGLAGARSTDTQYF.

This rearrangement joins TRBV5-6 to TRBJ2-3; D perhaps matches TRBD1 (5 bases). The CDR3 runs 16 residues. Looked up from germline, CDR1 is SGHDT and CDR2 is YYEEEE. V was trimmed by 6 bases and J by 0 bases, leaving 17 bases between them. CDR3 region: CASTLGPGFSTDTQYF. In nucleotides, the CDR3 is TGTGCCAGCACCCTGGGGCCGGGCTTTAGCACAGATACGCAGTATTTT.

The CDR3 region is CASSATGHFGSDTQYF. The CDR3 DNA reads TGTGCCAGCAGTGCAACGGGACACTTTGGTTCAGATACGCAGTATTTT. The rearrangement uses TRBV6-1 and TRBJ2-3, with D maybe TRBD1 (6 bases). CDR1 and CDR2 from the germline V gene are MNHNS and SASEGT. V was cut by 4 bases and J by 4 bases, with 18 bases left in between. The CDR3 covers 16 residues.

In DNA form, the CDR3 reads TGTGCCAGCAGCTTGGTAGGGGGCTCTTTTTCCTACGAGCAGTACTTC. It yields the protein CASSLVGGSFSYEQYF. The V gene is TRBV5-6, the J gene TRBJ2-7; 7 nucleotides align to TRBD1. This CDR3 contains 16 residues. J gave up 1 base and V 0 bases, and 7 bases lay outside the gene matches. Per germline, CDR1 SGHDT and CDR2 YYEEEE. Full variable domain (missing parts from reference TRBV5-6 and TRBJ2-7): DAGVTQSPTHLIKTRGQQVTLRCSPKSGHDTVSWYQQALGQGPQFIFQYYEEEERQRGNFPDRFSGHQFPNYSSELNVNALLLGDSALYLCASSLVGGSFSYEQYFGPGTRLTVT.

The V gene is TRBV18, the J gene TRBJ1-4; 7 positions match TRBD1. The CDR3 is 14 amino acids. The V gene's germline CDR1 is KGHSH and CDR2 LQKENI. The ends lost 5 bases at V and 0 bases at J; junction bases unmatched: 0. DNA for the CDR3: TGTGCCAGCTCAGGACAGGCAACTAATGAAAAACTGTTTTTT. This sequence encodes CASSGQATNEKLFF.

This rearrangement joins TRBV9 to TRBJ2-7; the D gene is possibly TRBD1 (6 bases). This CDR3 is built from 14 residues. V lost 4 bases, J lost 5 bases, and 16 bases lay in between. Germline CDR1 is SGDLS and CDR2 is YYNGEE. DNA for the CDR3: TGTGCCAGCAGCTTCACAGGGACCCTTGACGAGCAGTACTTC. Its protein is CASSFTGTLDEQYF.

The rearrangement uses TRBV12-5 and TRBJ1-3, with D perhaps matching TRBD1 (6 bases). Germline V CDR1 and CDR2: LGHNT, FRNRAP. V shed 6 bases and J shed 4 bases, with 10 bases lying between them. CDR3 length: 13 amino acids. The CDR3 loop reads CASGQGIGNTIYF. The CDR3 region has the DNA TGTGCTAGTGGACAGGGTATCGGAAACACCATATATTTT.

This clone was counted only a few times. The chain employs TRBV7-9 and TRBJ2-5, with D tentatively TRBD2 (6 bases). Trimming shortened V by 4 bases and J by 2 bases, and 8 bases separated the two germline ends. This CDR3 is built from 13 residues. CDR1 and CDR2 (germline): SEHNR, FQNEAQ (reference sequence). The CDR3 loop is CASSSGTQETQYF. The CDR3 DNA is TGTGCCAGCAGCTCCGGGACTCAAGAGACCCAGTACTTC. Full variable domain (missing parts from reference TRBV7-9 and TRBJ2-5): DTGVSQNPRHKITKRGQNVTFRCDPISEHNRLYWYRQTLGQGPEFLTYFQNEAQLEKSRLLSDRFSAERPKGSFSTLEIQRTEQGDSAMYLCASSSGTQETQYFGPGTRLLVL.

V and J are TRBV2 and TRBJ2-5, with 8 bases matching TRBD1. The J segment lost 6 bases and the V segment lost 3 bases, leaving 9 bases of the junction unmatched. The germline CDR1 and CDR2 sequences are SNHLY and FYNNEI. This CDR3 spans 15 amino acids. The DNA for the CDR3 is TGTGCCAGCAGTGACCAGGGGGCCGAGGGGCAGACCCAGTACTTC. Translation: CASSDQGAEGQTQYF.

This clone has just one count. In nucleotides, the CDR3 is TGTGCCAGCAGTCTTCACACAGGGAACACTGAAGCTTTCTTT. Protein sequence: CASSLHTGNTEAFF. The chain is built from TRBV28 and TRBJ1-1; D might be TRBD1 (5 bases). Trimming stripped 5 bases from V and 1 base from J, with 11 bases between. This CDR3 contains 14 residues. CDR1 is MDHEN and CDR2 is SYDVKM in the germline V gene.

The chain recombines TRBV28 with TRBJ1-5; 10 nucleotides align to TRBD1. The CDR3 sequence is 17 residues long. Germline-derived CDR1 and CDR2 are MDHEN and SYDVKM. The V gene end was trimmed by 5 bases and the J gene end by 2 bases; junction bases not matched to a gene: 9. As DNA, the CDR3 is TGTGCCAGCAGTAAAGGGGGACAGGGGATAGGCAATCAGCCCCAGCATTTT. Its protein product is CASSKGGQGIGNQPQHF.

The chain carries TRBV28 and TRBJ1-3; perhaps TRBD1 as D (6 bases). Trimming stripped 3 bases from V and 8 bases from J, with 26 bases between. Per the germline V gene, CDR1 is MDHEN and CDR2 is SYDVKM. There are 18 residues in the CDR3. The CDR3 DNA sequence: TGTGCCAGCAGTTTGATGGGACGGGGACACCCACCGAGGGACACCATATATTTT. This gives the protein CASSLMGRGHPPRDTIYF.

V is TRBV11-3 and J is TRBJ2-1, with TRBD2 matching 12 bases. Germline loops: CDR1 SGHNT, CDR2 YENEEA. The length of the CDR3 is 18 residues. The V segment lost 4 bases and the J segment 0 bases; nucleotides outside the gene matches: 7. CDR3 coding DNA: TGTGCCAGCAGCTCTCTAGCGGGAGGGCCGAGCTCCTACAATGAGCAGTTCTTC. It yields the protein CASSSLAGGPSSYNEQFF. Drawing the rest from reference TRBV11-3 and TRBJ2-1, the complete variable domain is EAGVVQSPRYKIIEKKQPVAFWCNPISGHNTLYWYLQNLGQGPELLIRYENEEAVDDSQLPKDRFSAERLKGVDSTLKIQPAELGDSAVYLCASSSLAGGPSSYNEQFFGPGTRLTVL.

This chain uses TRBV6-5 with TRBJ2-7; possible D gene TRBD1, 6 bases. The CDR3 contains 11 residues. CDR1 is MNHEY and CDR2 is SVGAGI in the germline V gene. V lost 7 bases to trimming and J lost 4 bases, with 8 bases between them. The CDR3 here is CASKGGYEQYF. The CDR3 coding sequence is TGTGCCAGCAAAGGGGGTTACGAGCAGTACTTC.

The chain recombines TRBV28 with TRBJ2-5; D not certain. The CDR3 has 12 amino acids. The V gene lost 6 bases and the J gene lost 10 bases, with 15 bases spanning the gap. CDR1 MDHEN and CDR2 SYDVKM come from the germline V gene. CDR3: CASRSNRALQYF. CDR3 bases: TGTGCCAGCAGGTCTAACAGAGCCCTCCAGTACTTC.

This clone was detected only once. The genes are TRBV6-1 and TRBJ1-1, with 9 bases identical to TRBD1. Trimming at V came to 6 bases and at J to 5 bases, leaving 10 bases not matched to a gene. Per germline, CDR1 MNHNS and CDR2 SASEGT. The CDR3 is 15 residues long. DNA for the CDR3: TGTGCCAGCAGGCTAACCTGGGGACAGGGTACTGAAGCTTTCTTT. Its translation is CASRLTWGQGTEAFF.

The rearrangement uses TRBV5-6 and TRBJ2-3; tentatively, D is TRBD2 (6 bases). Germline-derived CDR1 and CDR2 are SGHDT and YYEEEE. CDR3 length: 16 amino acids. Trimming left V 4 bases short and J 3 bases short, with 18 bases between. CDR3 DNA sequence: TGTGCCAGCAGCCGACCCCTACGGGAGACTACAGATACGCAGTATTTT. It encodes CASSRPLRETTDTQYF. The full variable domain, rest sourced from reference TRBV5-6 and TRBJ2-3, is DAGVTQSPTHLIKTRGQQVTLRCSPKSGHDTVSWYQQALGQGPQFIFQYYEEEERQRGNFPDRFSGHQFPNYSSELNVNALLLGDSALYLCASSRPLRETTDTQYFGPGTRLTVL.

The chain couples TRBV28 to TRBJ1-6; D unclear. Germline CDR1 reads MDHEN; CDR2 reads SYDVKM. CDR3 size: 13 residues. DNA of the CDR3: TGTGCTGCCGGGGTGCCCTATAATTCACCCCTCCACTTT. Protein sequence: CAAGVPYNSPLHF.

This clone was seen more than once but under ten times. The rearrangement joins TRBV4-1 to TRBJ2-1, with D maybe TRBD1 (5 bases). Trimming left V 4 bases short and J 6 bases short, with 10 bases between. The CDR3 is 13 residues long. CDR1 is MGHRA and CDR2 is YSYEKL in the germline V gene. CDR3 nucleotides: TGCGCCAGCAGCCCCCAGGGTATCAATGAGCAGTTCTTC. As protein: CASSPQGINEQFF.

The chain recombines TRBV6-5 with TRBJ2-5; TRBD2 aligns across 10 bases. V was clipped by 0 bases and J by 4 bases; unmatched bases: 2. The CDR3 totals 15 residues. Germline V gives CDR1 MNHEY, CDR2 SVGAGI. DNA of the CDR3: TGTGCCAGCAGTTACTCAAAGCGGGGGGGAGAGACCCAGTACTTC. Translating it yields CASSYSKRGGETQYF.

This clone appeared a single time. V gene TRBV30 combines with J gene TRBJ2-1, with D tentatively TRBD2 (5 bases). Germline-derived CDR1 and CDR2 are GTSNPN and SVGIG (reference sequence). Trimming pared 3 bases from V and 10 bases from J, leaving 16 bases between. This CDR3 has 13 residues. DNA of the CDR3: TGTGCCTGGAGCCGTTGGACCGGGATAGAGCAGTTCTTC. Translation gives CAWSRWTGIEQFF.

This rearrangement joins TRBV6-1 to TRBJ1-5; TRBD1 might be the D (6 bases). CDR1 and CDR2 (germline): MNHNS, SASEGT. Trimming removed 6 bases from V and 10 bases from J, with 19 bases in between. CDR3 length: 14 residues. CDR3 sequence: CASSPTGPSGPQHF. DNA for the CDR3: TGTGCCAGCAGCCCGACAGGCCCGAGTGGTCCCCAGCATTTT.

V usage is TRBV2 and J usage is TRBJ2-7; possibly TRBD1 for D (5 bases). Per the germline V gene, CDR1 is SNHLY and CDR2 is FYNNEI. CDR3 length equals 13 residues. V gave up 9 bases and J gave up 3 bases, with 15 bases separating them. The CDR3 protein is CASTGQGHYEQYF. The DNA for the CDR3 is TGTGCCAGTACCGGGCAGGGCCACTACGAGCAGTACTTC.